This TCR beta chain was captured by sequencing in a study of blood T cell repertoires in COVID-19. Study-level background: The samples span acute and convalescent COVID-19 from the United States, Italy and Spain. The analysed material was cDNA or gDNA that came from T cells, B-cell-depleted T cells, or PBMCs.

The CDR3 has 18 residues. CDR1 is MDHEN, CDR2 SYDVKM, per germline. The ends lost 10 bases at V and 3 bases at J; junction bases unmatched: 15. Per the original methods: Amplifying reference gene primers gave estimates of nucleated cell counts. Repertoires were generated with immunoSEQ multiplex PCR, while TCRdb's copy carries only in-frame clones and drops some. D and trimming were read from the DNA, whereas the V and J calls and clone size are those reported in that table. The sample yields some 200,000 clones, about 80% seen once. The sequence was obtained from a woman aged 25-40 years who had recovered from COVID-19. The chain carries TRBV28 and TRBJ2-3, with 14 bases that match TRBD2. Sample: peripheral blood. CDR3: CAIMTSGRAGYSTDTQYF. The CDR3 nucleotides are TGTGCCATTATGACTAGCGGGAGGGCCGGCTATAGTACAGATACGCAGTATTTT.